This TCR beta chain was identified during a study of CXCR3-negative and CXCR3-positive naive CD8 T cells. Across the study: A total of about 140 million TRB reads was generated, with about 1.5 +/- 0.3 million per library. Overall study findings and caveats: Within a donor, both naive subsets shared TRBV-TRBJ usage, unlike memory cells. Surface CD5 matched across naive subsets, and TRB CDR3 properties served to infer TCR strength. Greater hydrophobicity was found in TRB CDR3s of CXCR3-positive naive cells than of CXCR3-negative naive cells.

Researchers prepared the TRB cDNA libraries using 5' RACE with UMI labels. TCRdb reprocessed the 5' RACE reads and reports one entry per CDR3 protein, with no DNA. The sample's table shows about 150,000 distinct CDR3 sequences. A word on this clonotype: Its antigen is not known.

From germline, CDR1 is LNHDA and CDR2 SQIVND (reference sequence). The CDR3 contains 19 residues. Sorts performed in triplicate captured 250,000 to 350,000 cells each from every CD8+ T cell subset. This chain uses TRBV19 with TRBJ2-5; the D gene TCRdb calls, TRBD1, cannot be checked with no DNA. Material: naive CXCR3+ CD8+ T cells from blood. Subset here: CD45RO-CCR7+CD27+CD95- naive CD8+ T cells expressing CXCR3 (TNR3+). This clonotype originated in a human donor in good health. Some clones in this sample may be carry-over from other donors' samples. CDR3 residues: CASSGVEGGRWEAPETQYF.